The T cell receptor (beta chain) described here comes from a study of blood T cell repertoires in COVID-19 (dated by TCRdb to 2018 to 2020). For the wider study: Samples covering the acute and convalescent phases of COVID-19 were provided by collaborators in the United States, Italy and Spain. The prospective study material was composed of cDNA or gDNA derived from T cells, B-cell-depleted T cells, or PBMCs. Samples came from the ongoing ImmuneRACE study (first 160 participants) plus 1,254 subjects from 6 global collaborators. Sample metadata almost always included a de-identified subject ID, COVID-19 status, age in years and sex. The dataset comprised deeply sampled blood TCRbeta repertoires from subjects exposed to, actively infected with, or recovered from COVID-19. Where available, HLA class I and class II types were taken from metadata supplied by the sample provider and were not determined by assay-based typing. The repertoires were released in a freely available public database intended as a resource for research on the immune response to SARS-CoV-2. Study-wide findings and limitations: The amount of clinical and demographic metadata varied by source and participant and was provided uncurated.

Another Seattle source contributed samples from volunteer blood donors who had recovered from COVID-19. Whole blood was collected in K2EDTA tubes by collaborating institutions according to the institutions' own protocols. For TCRbeta analysis, collaborator samples were shipped as frozen whole blood, as isolated PBMCs, or as DNA extracted from either sample type. Relative to germline, V is 5 bases shorter and J is 9 bases shorter, with 17 bases between their ends. Reading the germline V gene gives CDR1 ENHRY and CDR2 SYGVKD. The CDR3 runs 14 residues from the cysteine to the phenylalanine. The kept DNA is CDR3 alone, 42 bases in frame from the first base. Points on this clone: Its antigen specificity is not known. Qualities for individual bases were not recorded, and no much larger clone is one base off.

TCRbeta CDR3 regions were amplified from genomic DNA by means of the immunoSEQ Assay, a bias-controlled multiplex PCR. On the authors' methods: Nucleated cell counts per sample were estimated from amplification of reference gene primers within the assay. Sequence reads were collapsed and filtered to measure the absolute abundance of every unique TCRbeta CDR3 rearrangement. For each sample, productive Simpson clonality was calculated as the square root of Simpson's diversity index across productive rearrangements. The table was pulled from immuneACCESS by TCRdb, which kept in-frame rearrangements only. Such tables lose some clones; where checked, under half of the loss comes from unresolved V genes, and the rest has no known cause. From that table come the V and J calls and clone size; the DNA was used to work out D and trimming. For this sample there are about 190,000 clones; approximately 80% appear just once. The ten largest clones capture roughly 14% of the sample.

The sample comprised peripheral blood. The origin of this receptor is a man aged 45-60 years who had recovered from COVID-19. This chain joins TRBV10-3 to TRBJ1-5; matching of 6 bases hints at TRBD1 as the D gene. The encoded CDR3 is CAISNTGSASPQHF. The nucleotide sequence is TGTGCCATCAGTAATACAGGGTCAGCCTCGCCCCAGCATTTT.